This T cell receptor (beta chain) was profiled in a study of OX40 agonist ivuxolimab in advanced cancers. The overall study: Past anti-PD-1, anti-PD-L1 or anti-CTLA-4 therapy was accepted, and 30% to 50% had received some. Partial responses were achieved by three patients, one with hepatocellular carcinoma and two with cutaneous melanoma.

The V segment lost 2 bases and the J segment 9 bases; nucleotides outside the gene matches: 8. The CDR3 length is 15 residues. The germline gives CDR1 SGDLS, CDR2 YYNGEE. In the case of this clone: Its target is not known.

Study-level findings and limits: Individuals who were partial responders at 0.1-3.0 mg/kg had clonal expansion that ranked among the lowest.

TCRdb's table, derived via immunoSEQ multiplex PCR, lists solely in-frame clones and lacks some. The sample contains about 56,000 clones, around 86% of which appear only once. The V gene is TRBV9, the J gene TRBJ1-6; 7 bases agree with TRBD1. The TCR sequence derives from an adult with an advanced solid tumor such as melanoma, head and neck, liver or kidney cancer. Sequencing used CD4+ or CD8+ T cells sorted from blood, obtained in a trial of the OX40 agonist ivuxolimab. CDR3 in amino acids: CASSVADRAGSPLHF. The CDR3 bases are TGTGCCAGCAGCGTCGCAGACAGGGCCGGTTCACCCCTCCACTTT.